The 30 T cell receptor beta chains presented below share a single source sample, sequenced in a study of shared clonotypes between healthy human individuals. Method: immunoSEQ multiplex PCR; TCRdb's copy keeps in-frame clones and lacks some. The table has roughly 1,800,000 clones, approximately 94% seen once. Positive CCR7 selection of CD45RO-negative cells yielded the naive CD8 cells, and terminally differentiated effector memory CD45RA+ cells were excluded. Sample: naive CD8+ T cells sorted from blood. Receptors originate from a man between 18 and 35 years old in good health.

The chain combines TRBV27 with TRBJ1-1, with D perhaps matching TRBD1 (5 bases). Germline loops: CDR1 MNHEY, CDR2 SMNVEV (reference sequence). This CDR3 comprises 16 residues. V was clipped by 6 bases and J by 3 bases, with 20 bases between them. CDR3 sequence (DNA): TGTGCCAGCAGCACCTACGGGGAGGGGATTGACACTGAAGCTTTCTTT. Residues: CASSTYGEGIDTEAFF.

This chain links TRBV27 with TRBJ1-5; 7 bases fit TRBD1. Germline values: CDR1 MNHEY, CDR2 SMNVEV (reference sequence). The CDR3 extends over 17 amino acids. The V and J ends lost 0 bases and 2 bases, in that order; junction bases with no gene match: 7. CDR3 loop: CASSLSGGGLGNQPQHF. The DNA for the CDR3 is TGTGCCAGCAGTTTATCAGGGGGCGGGCTCGGCAATCAGCCCCAGCATTTT.

This chain connects TRBV5-4 to TRBJ2-7; 9 nucleotides agree with TRBD1. The CDR3 has 15 amino acids. J gave up 6 bases and V 2 bases, and 9 bases lay outside the gene matches. Germline V gene data show CDR1 as SGHNT and CDR2 as YYREEE (reference sequence). CDR3 protein: CASSFYPGQGGEQYF. In DNA form, the CDR3 reads TGTGCCAGCAGCTTTTACCCGGGACAGGGAGGCGAGCAGTACTTC.

About this clone: This sample also contains other DNA sequences that code for the same CDR3. The rearrangement joins TRBV13 to TRBJ1-2; D gene unclear. Germline assignment: CDR1 PRHDT and CDR2 FYEKMQ (reference sequence). This CDR3 contains 13 residues. The ends were cut back, 5 bases at V and 3 bases at J, with 10 bases in the middle. CDR3 region: CASSPSPDYGYTF. The CDR3 DNA sequence: TGTGCCAGCAGCCCTTCTCCCGACTATGGCTACACCTTC.

This chain joins TRBV30 and TRBJ1-4, with 7 bases matching TRBD1. Per the germline V gene, CDR1 is GTSNPN and CDR2 is SVGIG (reference sequence). The CDR3 is 13 residues long. J was trimmed by 6 bases and V by 5 bases; bases with no gene match: 6. The CDR3 sequence: CAWSRGQDEKLFF. The CDR3 nucleotides read TGTGCCTGGTCAAGGGGGCAGGATGAAAAACTGTTTTTT. The whole variable domain, filled in from reference TRBV30 and TRBJ1-4, reads SQTIHQWPATLVQPVGSPLSLECTVEGTSNPNLYWYRQAAGRGLQLLFYSVGIGQISSEVPQNLSASRPQDRQFILSSKKLLLSDSGFYLCAWSRGQDEKLFFGSGTQLSVL.

A remark on this clone: The sample contains more than one DNA sequence encoding this CDR3. This rearrangement joins TRBV6-1 to TRBJ2-1; 7 bases are a match to TRBD1. Germline V gene sequence: CDR1 MNHNS, CDR2 SASEGT. The CDR3 extends over 14 amino acids. With 7 bases clipped from V and 2 bases from J, the junction kept 5 bases outside the gene matches. CDR3 DNA sequence: TGTGCCAGCAAAGGGCAGGGGGCCTACAATGAGCAGTTCTTC. Translated: CASKGQGAYNEQFF.

The chain recombines TRBV27 with TRBJ2-5; 9 bases line up with TRBD2. Germline loops: CDR1 MNHEY, CDR2 SMNVEV (reference sequence). Trimming took 5 bases from V and 5 from J; bases not matched to a gene: 9. There are 15 residues in the CDR3. This chain's CDR3 is CASSPSAGGRETQYF. For the CDR3, the DNA is TGTGCCAGCAGTCCCTCCGCGGGGGGGCGGGAGACCCAGTACTTC.

In this sample, this clone turned up once. The chain links TRBV7-2 to TRBJ2-7; no clear D gene. Trimming left V 4 bases short and J 2 bases short, with 15 bases between. The CDR3 has 15 residues. CDR1 SGHTA and CDR2 FQGNSA come from the germline V gene. The CDR3 DNA sequence: TGTGCCAGCAGCTCCAAGAGGCGGATAGCCTACGAGCAGTACTTC. Translating gives CASSSKRRIAYEQYF.

The CDR3 loop reads CATKADSYNEQFF. CDR3 nucleotides: TGTGCCACCAAAGCGGATTCCTACAATGAGCAGTTCTTC. This chain connects TRBV5-4 to TRBJ2-1, with a weak D call TRBD2 (5 bases). Trimming pared 9 bases from V and 1 base from J, leaving 11 bases between. Germline values: CDR1 SGHNT, CDR2 YYREEE (reference sequence). This CDR3 is 13 amino acids long.

The chain employs TRBV27 and TRBJ2-5; D remains unclear. The CDR3 extends over 12 amino acids. Germline V lookup: CDR1 MNHEY, CDR2 SMNVEV (reference sequence). V lost 5 bases, J lost 11 bases, and 15 bases lay in between. In DNA, the CDR3 is TGTGCCAGCAGTGGTTCGAATTTTGAGCAGTACTTC. Protein product: CASSGSNFEQYF.

The gene calls are TRBV6-1 and TRBJ2-5, with TRBD2 as a possible D gene (6 bases). The CDR3 loop spans 17 amino acids. V was cut by 4 bases and J by 5 bases, with 23 bases left in between. Per germline, CDR1 MNHNS and CDR2 SASEGT. CDR3 region: CASSGGATSVPVETQYF. In DNA form, the CDR3 reads TGTGCCAGCAGTGGCGGGGCAACCTCGGTCCCCGTCGAGACCCAGTACTTC.

CDR3 bases: TGCGCCAGCAGCCAAGATGGGGGGCCCTACGAGCAGTACTTC. Encoded protein: CASSQDGGPYEQYF. The rearrangement joins TRBV4-1 to TRBJ2-7, with D possibly being TRBD1 or TRBD2 (6 bases each). The CDR3 has 14 amino acids. Trimming took off 0 bases at V and 2 bases at J, with 8 bases between the two ends. CDR1 and CDR2 from the germline V gene are MGHRA and YSYEKL.

Concerning this clone: This specimen includes other DNA sequences encoding the same CDR3. CDR3 bases: TGTGCCAGCAGCCACTCGGGGTCCTACGAGCAGTACTTC. It is translated as CASSHSGSYEQYF. The V call is TRBV7-9, the J call TRBJ2-7, with a weak D call TRBD2 (5 bases). Trimming stripped 5 bases from V and 1 base from J, with 9 bases between. The CDR3 runs to 13 residues. From germline, CDR1 is SEHNR and CDR2 FQNEAQ (reference sequence).

The chain joins TRBV4-1 to TRBJ2-1, with TRBD1 matching over 9 bases. The CDR3 is made up of 22 amino acids. The germline gives CDR1 MGHRA, CDR2 YSYEKL. V was clipped by 0 bases and J by 0 bases; unmatched bases: 18. For the CDR3, the DNA is TGCGCCAGCAGCCAAGATAGCCCCACAAGGACAGGGGACTACCTCTCCTACAATGAGCAGTTCTTC. Amino acid sequence: CASSQDSPTRTGDYLSYNEQFF.

The chain has TRBV9 and TRBJ2-1; tentatively, D is TRBD2 (7 bases). This CDR3 has 14 amino acids. V was cut by 5 bases and J by 7 bases, with 16 bases left in between. Germline V gene data show CDR1 as SGDLS and CDR2 as YYNGEE. CDR3 bases: TGTGCCAGCAGGGGGGCCAGCGGGGATAATGAGCAGTTCTTC. Its translation is CASRGASGDNEQFF. Full variable domain (outside the CDR3, taken from reference TRBV9 and TRBJ2-1): DSGVTQTPKHLITATGQRVTLRCSPRSGDLSVYWYQQSLDQGLQFLIQYYNGEERAKGNILERFSAQQFPDLHSELNLSSLELGDSALYFCASRGASGDNEQFFGPGTRLTVL.

A few counts support this clone. The gene calls are TRBV4-1 and TRBJ1-6, with a tentative D call TRBD1 (5 bases). V shed 0 bases and J shed 8 bases, with 11 bases lying between them. This CDR3 has 15 amino acids. Germline CDR1 is MGHRA and CDR2 is YSYEKL. The CDR3 region has the DNA TGCGCCAGCAGCCAAGATAGCAGGGTGGATTCACCCCTCCACTTT. This sequence encodes CASSQDSRVDSPLHF.

The gene calls are TRBV28 and TRBJ1-6, with D unresolved. Germline V gene data show CDR1 as MDHEN and CDR2 as SYDVKM. Trimming removed 10 bases from V and 6 bases from J, with 16 bases in between. This CDR3 contains 14 residues. The CDR3 DNA follows: TGTGCCACCGACGACCTGTACAGTAATTCACCCCTCCACTTT. It codes for CATDDLYSNSPLHF. Based on the CDR3 plus reference TRBV28 and TRBJ1-6, the full variable domain is DVKVTQSSRYLVKRTGEKVFLECVQDMDHENMFWYRQDPGLGLRLIYFSYDVKMKEKGDIPEGYSVSREKKERFSLILESASTNQTSMYLCATDDLYSNSPLHFGNGTRLTVT.

V gene TRBV4-1 combines with J gene TRBJ1-4, with TRBD1 matching 7 bases. V trimming: 4 bases; J trimming: 0 bases; junction bases outside the gene matches: 5. The CDR3 runs 16 residues. CDR1 and CDR2 (germline): MGHRA, YSYEKL. The CDR3 loop is CASSLGTVATNEKLFF. The DNA for the CDR3 is TGCGCCAGCAGCCTAGGGACAGTTGCAACTAATGAAAAACTGTTTTTT.

V gene TRBV6-5 combines with J gene TRBJ1-2; TRBD1 aligns across 7 bases. The CDR3 is 13 amino acids. CDR1 is MNHEY, CDR2 SVGAGI, per germline. V gave up 0 bases and J gave up 10 bases; unmatched junction bases: 5. CDR3 sequence (DNA): TGTGCCAGCAGTTACTCCGAGACAGGGCACTACACCTTC. This translates into CASSYSETGHYTF.

The V gene is TRBV2, the J gene TRBJ1-1; possibly TRBD1 for D (5 bases). This CDR3 has 15 residues. CDR1 is SNHLY, CDR2 FYNNEI, per germline. Trimming left V 7 bases short and J 5 bases short, with 20 bases between. The CDR3 DNA reads as TGTGCCAGCACCGATGGGGGGGGTGAAGGGACTGAAGCTTTCTTT. Its protein product is CASTDGGGEGTEAFF.

This sequence joins TRBV7-9 and TRBJ2-7, with 7 positions matching TRBD2. The CDR3 covers 16 residues. The V gene's germline CDR1 is SEHNR and CDR2 FQNEAQ (reference sequence). V shed 4 bases, J shed 7 bases, and the junction held 16 bases outside the gene matches. CDR3 bases: TGTGCCAGCAGCTCACCATTACAAGCGCGAGCGGGAGAGCAGTACTTC. The encoded protein is CASSSPLQARAGEQYF.

This clone was seen a few times. This chain connects TRBV30 to TRBJ1-2; possibly TRBD1 for D (5 bases). Germline CDR1 is GTSNPN and CDR2 is SVGIG (reference sequence). CDR3 size: 12 residues. V shed 4 bases and J shed 5 bases, with 11 bases lying between them. DNA for the CDR3: TGTGCCTGGAATAAGGGGTATTATGGCTACACCTTC. It is translated as CAWNKGYYGYTF.

The chain links TRBV7-9 to TRBJ2-5; 7 bases align to TRBD2. With 1 base clipped from V and 5 bases from J, the junction kept 13 bases outside the gene matches. Germline CDR1 SEHNR, CDR2 FQNEAQ (reference sequence). The CDR3 is 17 residues long. As DNA, the CDR3 is TGTGCCAGCAGCTTAGGGGTTCCGGGAGGCCCAGACGAGACCCAGTACTTC. Amino acids: CASSLGVPGGPDETQYF.

V gene TRBV6-6 combines with J gene TRBJ1-2; D might be TRBD1 (6 bases). V was cut by 1 base and J by 4 bases, with 13 bases left in between. The V gene's germline CDR1 is MNHNY and CDR2 SVGAGI (reference sequence). The CDR3 runs to 15 residues. CDR3 sequence: CASSYWDIQGYGYTF. In DNA form, the CDR3 reads TGTGCCAGCAGTTACTGGGACATTCAGGGCTATGGCTACACCTTC.

The chain links TRBV12-5 to TRBJ2-5, with a weak D call TRBD2 (6 bases). Germline CDR1 LGHNT, CDR2 FRNRAP. CDR3 length equals 15 residues. V was clipped by 2 bases and J by 3 bases, with 13 bases between them. The chain's CDR3 is CASGLPGEREETQYF. The CDR3 coding sequence is TGTGCTAGTGGTTTGCCGGGGGAAAGAGAAGAGACCCAGTACTTC.

The gene calls are TRBV28 and TRBJ1-5; D perhaps matches TRBD1 (5 bases). This CDR3 has 14 residues. V was pared by 6 bases and J by 4 bases, with 13 bases between. CDR1 is MDHEN and CDR2 is SYDVKM in the germline V gene. The CDR3 DNA reads TGTGCCAGCAGCCCCGGGGCAGAGAATCAGCCCCAGCATTTT. Translated: CASSPGAENQPQHF.

The chain has TRBV19 and TRBJ2-2; TRBD2 agrees at 9 bases. Germline CDR1 reads LNHDA; CDR2 reads SQIVND (reference sequence). V gave up 8 bases and J gave up 3 bases; unmatched junction bases: 13. This CDR3 spans 17 amino acids. CDR3 sequence: CASFSVAGVKDTGELFF. CDR3 DNA sequence: TGTGCCAGTTTCAGCGTAGCGGGAGTGAAGGACACCGGGGAGCTGTTTTTT.

The V call is TRBV30, the J call TRBJ2-2, with D unresolved. CDR1 and CDR2 from the germline V gene are GTSNPN and SVGIG (reference sequence). Trimming took off 4 bases at V and 3 bases at J, with 12 bases between the two ends. The CDR3 runs to 14 residues. DNA for the CDR3: TGTGCCTGGACCGAAATGGGCGACACCGGGGAGCTGTTTTTT. Its translation is CAWTEMGDTGELFF.

The chain links TRBV28 to TRBJ2-7; perhaps TRBD2 as D (6 bases). V was clipped by 8 bases and J by 2 bases, with 16 bases between them. The V gene's germline CDR1 is MDHEN and CDR2 SYDVKM. CDR3 length equals 14 residues. Written as DNA, the CDR3 is TGTGCCAGCTTCCCAATTGGCGGGACCTACGAGCAGTACTTC. Translation gives CASFPIGGTYEQYF.

Only one count was recorded for this clone. The V and J genes are TRBV11-1 and TRBJ2-7, with D hard to call. The CDR3 is made up of 13 amino acids. V lost 1 base and J 7 bases, leaving 11 bases between the germline ends. In germline, CDR1 is SGHAT, CDR2 FQDESV (reference sequence). CDR3 residues: CASSLDWAAEQYF. DNA of the CDR3: TGTGCCAGCAGCTTAGATTGGGCAGCGGAGCAGTACTTC.